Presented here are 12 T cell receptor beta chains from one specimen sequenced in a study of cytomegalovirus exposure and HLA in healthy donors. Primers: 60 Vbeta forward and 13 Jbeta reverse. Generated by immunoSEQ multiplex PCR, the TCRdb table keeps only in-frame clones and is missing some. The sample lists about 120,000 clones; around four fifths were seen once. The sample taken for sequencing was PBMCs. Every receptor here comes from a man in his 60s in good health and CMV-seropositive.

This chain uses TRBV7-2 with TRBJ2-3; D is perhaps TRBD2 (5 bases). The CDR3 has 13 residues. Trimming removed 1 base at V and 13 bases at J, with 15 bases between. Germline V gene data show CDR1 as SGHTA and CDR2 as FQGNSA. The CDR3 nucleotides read TGTGCCAGCAGCTTAGGGTTGGGCCCCGGGAAGTATTTT. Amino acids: CASSLGLGPGKYF.

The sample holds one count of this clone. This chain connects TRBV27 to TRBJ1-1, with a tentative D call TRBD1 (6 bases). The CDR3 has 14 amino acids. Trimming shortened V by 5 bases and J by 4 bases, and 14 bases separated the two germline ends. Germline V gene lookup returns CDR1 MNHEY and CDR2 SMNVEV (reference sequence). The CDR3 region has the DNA TGTGCCAGCAGTCCCCTAGGGGGAAGCACTGAAGCTTTCTTT. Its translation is CASSPLGGSTEAFF.

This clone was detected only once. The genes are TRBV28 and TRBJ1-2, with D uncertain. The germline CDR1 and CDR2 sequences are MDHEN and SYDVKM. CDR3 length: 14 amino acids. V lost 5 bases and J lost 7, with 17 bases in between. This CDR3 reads CASSLHEGVGGYTF. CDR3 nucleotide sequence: TGTGCCAGCAGTCTCCACGAGGGTGTGGGTGGCTACACCTTC.

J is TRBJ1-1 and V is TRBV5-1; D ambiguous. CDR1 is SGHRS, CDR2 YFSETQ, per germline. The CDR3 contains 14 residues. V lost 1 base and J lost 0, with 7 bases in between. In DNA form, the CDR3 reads TGCGCCAGCAGCTTGCTTGCAGTGAACACTGAAGCTTTCTTT. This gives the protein CASSLLAVNTEAFF.

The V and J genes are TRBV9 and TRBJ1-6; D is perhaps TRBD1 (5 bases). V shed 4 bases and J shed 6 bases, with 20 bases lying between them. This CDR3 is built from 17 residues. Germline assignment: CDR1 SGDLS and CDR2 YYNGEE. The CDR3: CASSPSPRGGTNSPLHF. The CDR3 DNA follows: TGTGCCAGCAGCCCGAGCCCCCGGGGGGGGACTAATTCACCCCTCCACTTT.

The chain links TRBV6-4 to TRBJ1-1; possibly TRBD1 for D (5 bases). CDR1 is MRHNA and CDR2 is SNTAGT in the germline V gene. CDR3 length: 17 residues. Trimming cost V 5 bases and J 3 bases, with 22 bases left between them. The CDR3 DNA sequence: TGTGCCAGCAGTCCCGCGGCGTTAGGGGATTGGGACACTGAAGCTTTCTTT. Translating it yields CASSPAALGDWDTEAFF.

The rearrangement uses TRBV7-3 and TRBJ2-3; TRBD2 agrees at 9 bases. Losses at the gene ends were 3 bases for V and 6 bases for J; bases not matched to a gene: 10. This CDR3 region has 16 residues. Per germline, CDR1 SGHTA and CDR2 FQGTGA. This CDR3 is CASSFVGGGAGDTQYF. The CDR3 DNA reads TGTGCCAGCAGCTTCGTGGGCGGGGGGGCGGGGGATACGCAGTATTTT.

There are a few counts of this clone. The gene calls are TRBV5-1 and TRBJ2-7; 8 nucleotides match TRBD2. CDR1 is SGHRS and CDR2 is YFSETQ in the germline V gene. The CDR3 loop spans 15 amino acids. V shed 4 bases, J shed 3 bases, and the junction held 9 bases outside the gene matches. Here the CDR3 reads CASSPSRAGVYEQYF. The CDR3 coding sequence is TGCGCCAGCAGCCCCTCCAGAGCGGGAGTCTACGAGCAGTACTTC.

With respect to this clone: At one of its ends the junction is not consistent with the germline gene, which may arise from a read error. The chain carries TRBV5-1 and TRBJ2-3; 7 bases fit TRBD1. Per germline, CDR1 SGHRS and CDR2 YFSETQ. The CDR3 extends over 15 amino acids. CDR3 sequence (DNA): TGCGCCAGCAGCTTGACAGGGGACCCCACATATACGCAGTATTTT. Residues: CASSLTGDPTYTQYF.

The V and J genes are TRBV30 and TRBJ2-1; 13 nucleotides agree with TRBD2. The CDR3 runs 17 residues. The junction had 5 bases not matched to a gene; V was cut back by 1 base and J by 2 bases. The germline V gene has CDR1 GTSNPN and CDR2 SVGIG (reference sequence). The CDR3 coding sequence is TGTGCCTGGAGTGGGGGACTAGCGGGAACCGCCTACAATGAGCAGTTCTTC. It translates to CAWSGGLAGTAYNEQFF.

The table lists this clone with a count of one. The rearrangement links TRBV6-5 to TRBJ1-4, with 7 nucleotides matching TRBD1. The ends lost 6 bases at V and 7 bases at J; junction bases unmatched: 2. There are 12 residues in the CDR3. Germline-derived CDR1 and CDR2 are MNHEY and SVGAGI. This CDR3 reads CASRGQLEKLFF. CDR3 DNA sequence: TGTGCCAGCAGGGGACAGCTTGAAAAACTGTTTTTT.

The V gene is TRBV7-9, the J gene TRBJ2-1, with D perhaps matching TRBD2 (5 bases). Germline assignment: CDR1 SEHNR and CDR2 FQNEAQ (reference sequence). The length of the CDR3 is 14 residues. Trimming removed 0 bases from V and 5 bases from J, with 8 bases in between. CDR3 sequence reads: CASSLASVHNEQFF. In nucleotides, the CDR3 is TGTGCCAGCAGCTTAGCTAGCGTCCACAATGAGCAGTTCTTC.